A selection of T cell receptor beta chains follows, all from one sample in a study of blood T cell repertoires in COVID-19. Sequencing was performed with immunoSEQ multiplex PCR; in TCRdb, only in-frame clones are kept and a portion is missing. The sample shows 200,000 to 250,000 clones, roughly 80% of them seen only once. Material: peripheral blood. The receptor source for this set is a woman in her seventies with COVID-19, enrolled during active disease. Each CDR3 is given without its conserved first and last residue. Part of the rows lack a size; the others show once, few, many or a class for expanded clones.

>TRBJ1-2|TRBV15|-
ATRLGQMYT
>TRBJ2-2|TRBV5-1|-
ASSIQGNTGELF
>TRBJ2-1|TRBV24-1|-
ATSVGVSGEQF
>TRBJ1-1|TRBV15|-
ATSTVNTEAF
>TRBJ2-5|TRBV3-1/TRBV3-2|once
ASSRTFTGGGGTQY
>TRBJ2-1|TRBV10-3|-
AISESVGVEQF
>TRBJ2-1|TRBV28|-
ASTTSGRGHNNEQF
>TRBJ1-2|TRBV28|few
ASTGHRVYGYT
>TRBJ2-3|TRBV7-8|-
ASSSLSGSIDTQY
>TRBJ1-4|TRBV6-2/TRBV6-3|-
ASSTTGTVNEKLF
>TRBJ1-4|TRBV24-1|-
ATSDPTGSGEKLF
>TRBJ2-7|TRBV20-1|few
SASVSRGPRSYEQY
>TRBJ1-5|TRBV4-1|-
ASSQRYSDRGQPQH
>TRBJ1-1|TRBV27|-
ASSTRGVSTEAF
>TRBJ1-1|TRBV6-6|-
ASSYPRDTEAF
>TRBJ1-3|TRBV29-1|-
SVDPGGSGNTIY
>TRBJ2-1|TRBV19|-
ASSSGRVYNEQF
>TRBJ2-3|TRBV7-3|-
ASSLSPLLAGERDTQY
>TRBJ2-3|TRBV6-6|-
ASSAGGGPDTQY
>TRBJ2-7|TRBV3-1/TRBV3-2|-
ASSRRQGPSYEQY
>TRBJ2-7|TRBV5-6|-
ASSTRGGTYEQY
>TRBJ1-5|TRBV2|-
ASRDDRGDQPQH
>TRBJ1-1|TRBV19|few
ATWSGTKNTEAF
>TRBJ2-3|TRBV24-1|-
ATSSPGTGVDTQY
>TRBJ1-4|TRBV19|-
ASSPVRQAAEDEKLF
>TRBJ2-1|TRBV9|-
ASSAGRDRGKKEQF
>TRBJ1-2|TRBV2|-
ASSVSLMSYGYT
>TRBJ1-3|TRBV29-1|-
SVEGGGNTIY
>TRBJ1-5|TRBV7-2|-
ASSLVSQGNQPQH
>TRBJ2-5|TRBV19|-
ASSILGQGIKETQY
>TRBJ1-2|TRBV6-1|-
ASSETRRRDYGYT
>TRBJ2-4|TRBV19|-
ASSSASGRAVAAKNIQY
>TRBJ2-1|TRBV9|-
ASSVEGGRAFEQF
>TRBJ1-1|TRBV5-1|-
ASSLGGSSTEAF
>TRBJ1-1|TRBV6-1|-
ASSTTGRTEAF
>TRBJ1-6|TRBV19|-
ASTDRPENSPLH
>TRBJ1-5|TRBV5-5|-
ASSLSGTHLNQPQH
>TRBJ2-7|TRBV7-2|-
ASSVNRGISYEQY
>TRBJ1-2|TRBV5-1|few
ASSWDPGQTYGYT
>TRBJ1-5|TRBV19|-
ASSPQGNQPQH
>TRBJ2-1|TRBV7-2|few
ASSLSSGAINEQF
>TRBJ2-7|TRBV2|few
ASSEDRVAYEQY
>TRBJ2-5|TRBV13|-
ASSLGDRQETQY
>TRBJ2-6|TRBV19|-
ASTRQYFGANVLT
>TRBJ2-3|TRBV7-9|-
AGRRDLDTQY